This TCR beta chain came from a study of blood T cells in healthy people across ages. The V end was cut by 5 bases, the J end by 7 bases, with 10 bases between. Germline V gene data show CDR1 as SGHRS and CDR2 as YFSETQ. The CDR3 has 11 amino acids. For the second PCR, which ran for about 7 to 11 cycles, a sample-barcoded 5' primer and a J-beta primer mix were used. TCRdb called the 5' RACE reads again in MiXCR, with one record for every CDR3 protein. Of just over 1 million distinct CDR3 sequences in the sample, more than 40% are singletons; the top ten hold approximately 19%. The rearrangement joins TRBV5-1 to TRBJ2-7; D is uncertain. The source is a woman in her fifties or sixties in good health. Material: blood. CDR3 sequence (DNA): TGCGCCAGCAGTGTTGGACCTGAGCAGTACTTC. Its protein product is CASSVGPEQYF.